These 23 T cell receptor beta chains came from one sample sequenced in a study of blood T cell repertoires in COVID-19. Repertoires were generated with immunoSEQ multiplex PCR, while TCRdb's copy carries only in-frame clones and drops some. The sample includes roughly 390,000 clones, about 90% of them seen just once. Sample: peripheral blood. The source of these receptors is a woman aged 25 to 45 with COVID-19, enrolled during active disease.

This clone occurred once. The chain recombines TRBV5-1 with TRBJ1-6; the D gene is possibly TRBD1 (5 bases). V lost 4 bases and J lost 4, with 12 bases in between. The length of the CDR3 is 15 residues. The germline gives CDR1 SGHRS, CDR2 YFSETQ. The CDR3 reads CASSETAYYNSPLHF. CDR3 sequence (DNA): TGCGCCAGCAGCGAGACAGCCTATTATAATTCACCCCTCCACTTT.

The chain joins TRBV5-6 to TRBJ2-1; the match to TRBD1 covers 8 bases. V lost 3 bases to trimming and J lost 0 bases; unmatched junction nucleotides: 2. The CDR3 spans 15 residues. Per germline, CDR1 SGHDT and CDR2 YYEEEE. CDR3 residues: CASSYGTGSYNEQFF. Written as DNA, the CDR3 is TGTGCCAGCAGCTACGGGACAGGCTCCTACAATGAGCAGTTCTTC.

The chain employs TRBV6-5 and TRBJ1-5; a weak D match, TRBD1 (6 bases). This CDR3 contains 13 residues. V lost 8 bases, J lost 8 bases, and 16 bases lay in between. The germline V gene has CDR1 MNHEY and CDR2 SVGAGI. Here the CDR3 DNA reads TGTGCCAGCGCCCCCCAGGGGAGGGAGCCCCAGCATTTT. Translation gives CASAPQGREPQHF.

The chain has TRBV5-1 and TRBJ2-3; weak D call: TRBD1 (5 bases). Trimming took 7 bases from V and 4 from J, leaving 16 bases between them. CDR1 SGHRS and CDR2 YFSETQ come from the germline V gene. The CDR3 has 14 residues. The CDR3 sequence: CASGSQGEADTQYF. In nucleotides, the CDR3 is TGCGCCAGCGGGTCTCAGGGCGAAGCAGATACGCAGTATTTT.

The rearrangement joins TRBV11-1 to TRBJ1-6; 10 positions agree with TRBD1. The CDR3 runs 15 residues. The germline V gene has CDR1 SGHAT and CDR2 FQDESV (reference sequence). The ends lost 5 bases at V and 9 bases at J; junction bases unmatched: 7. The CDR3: CASSERGQGFSPLHF. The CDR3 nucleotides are TGTGCCAGCAGCGAACGGGGACAGGGGTTTTCACCCCTCCACTTT.

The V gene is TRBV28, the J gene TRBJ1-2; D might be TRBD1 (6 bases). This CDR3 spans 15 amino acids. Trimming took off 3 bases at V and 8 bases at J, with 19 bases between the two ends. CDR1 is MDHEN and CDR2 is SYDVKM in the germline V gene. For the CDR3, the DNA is TGTGCCAGCAGTTTGTCTGGGGGGGCTTCGGAAGGCTACACCTTC. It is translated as CASSLSGGASEGYTF.

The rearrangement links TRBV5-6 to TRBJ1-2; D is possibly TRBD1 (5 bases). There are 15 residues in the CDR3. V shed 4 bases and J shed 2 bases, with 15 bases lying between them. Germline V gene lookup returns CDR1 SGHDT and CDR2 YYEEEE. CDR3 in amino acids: CASSPPGGENYGYTF. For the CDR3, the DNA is TGTGCCAGCAGCCCCCCGGGAGGGGAAAACTATGGCTACACCTTC.

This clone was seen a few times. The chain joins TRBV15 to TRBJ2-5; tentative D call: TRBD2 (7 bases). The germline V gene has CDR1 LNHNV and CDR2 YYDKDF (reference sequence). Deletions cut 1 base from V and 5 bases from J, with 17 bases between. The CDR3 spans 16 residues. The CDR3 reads CATSRGDRGARETQYF. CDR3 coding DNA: TGTGCCACCAGCAGAGGGGACCGGGGGGCGAGGGAGACCCAGTACTTC.

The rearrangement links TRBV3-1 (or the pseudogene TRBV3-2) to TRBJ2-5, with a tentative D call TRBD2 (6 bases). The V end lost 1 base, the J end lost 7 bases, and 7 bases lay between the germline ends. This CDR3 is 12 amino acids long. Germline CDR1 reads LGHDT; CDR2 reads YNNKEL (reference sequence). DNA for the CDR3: TGTGCCAGCAGCCAAGTTAGCGGGACCCAGTACTTC. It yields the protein CASSQVSGTQYF.

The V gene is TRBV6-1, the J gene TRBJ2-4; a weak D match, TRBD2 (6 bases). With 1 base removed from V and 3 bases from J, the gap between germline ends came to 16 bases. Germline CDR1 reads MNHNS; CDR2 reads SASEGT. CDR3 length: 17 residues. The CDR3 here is CASSEDWREFYKNIQYF. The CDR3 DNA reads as TGTGCCAGCAGTGAAGATTGGAGGGAATTCTACAAAAACATTCAGTACTTC.

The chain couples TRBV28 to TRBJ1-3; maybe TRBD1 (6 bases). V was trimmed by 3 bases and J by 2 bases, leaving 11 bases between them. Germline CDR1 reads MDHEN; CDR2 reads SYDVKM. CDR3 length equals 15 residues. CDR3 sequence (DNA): TGTGCCAGCAGTTTTGGAAACAGGGCTGGAAACACCATATATTTT. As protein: CASSFGNRAGNTIYF.

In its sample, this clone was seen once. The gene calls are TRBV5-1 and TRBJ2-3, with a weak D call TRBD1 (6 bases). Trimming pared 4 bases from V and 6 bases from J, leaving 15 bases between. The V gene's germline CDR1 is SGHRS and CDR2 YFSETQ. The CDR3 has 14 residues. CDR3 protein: CASSPQGLGDTQYF. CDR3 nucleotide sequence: TGCGCCAGCAGCCCCCAGGGGCTGGGGGATACGCAGTATTTT.

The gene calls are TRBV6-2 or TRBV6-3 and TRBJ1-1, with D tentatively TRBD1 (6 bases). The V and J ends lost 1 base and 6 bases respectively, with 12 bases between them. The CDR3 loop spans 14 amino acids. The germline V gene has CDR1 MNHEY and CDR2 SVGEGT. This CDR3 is CASSYLEGGAEAFF. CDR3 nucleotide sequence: TGTGCCAGCAGTTACTTGGAGGGGGGGGCTGAAGCTTTCTTT.

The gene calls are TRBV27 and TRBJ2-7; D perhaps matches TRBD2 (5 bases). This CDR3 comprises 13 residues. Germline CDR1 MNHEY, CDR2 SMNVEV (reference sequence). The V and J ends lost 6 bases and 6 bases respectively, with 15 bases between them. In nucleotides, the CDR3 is TGTGCCAGCAGGCCAGGAGGTGTGGGCGAGCAGTACTTC. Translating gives CASRPGGVGEQYF.

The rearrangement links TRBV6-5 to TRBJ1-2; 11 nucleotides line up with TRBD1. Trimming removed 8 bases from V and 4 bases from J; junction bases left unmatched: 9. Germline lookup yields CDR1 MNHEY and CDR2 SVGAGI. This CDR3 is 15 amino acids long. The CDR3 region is CASSRGQGEGYGYTF. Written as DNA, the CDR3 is TGTGCCAGCTCACGGGGACAGGGGGAGGGCTATGGCTACACCTTC.

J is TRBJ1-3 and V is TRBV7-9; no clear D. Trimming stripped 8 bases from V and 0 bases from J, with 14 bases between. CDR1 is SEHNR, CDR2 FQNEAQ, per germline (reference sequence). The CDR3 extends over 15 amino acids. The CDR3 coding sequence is TGTGCCAGCGGCTCGCTAGGGAGCTCTGGAAACACCATATATTTT. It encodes CASGSLGSSGNTIYF. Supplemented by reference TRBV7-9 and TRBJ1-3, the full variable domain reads DTGVSQNPRHKITKRGQNVTFRCDPISEHNRLYWYRQTLGQGPEFLTYFQNEAQLEKSRLLSDRFSAERPKGSFSTLEIQRTEQGDSAMYLCASGSLGSSGNTIYFGEGSWLTVV.

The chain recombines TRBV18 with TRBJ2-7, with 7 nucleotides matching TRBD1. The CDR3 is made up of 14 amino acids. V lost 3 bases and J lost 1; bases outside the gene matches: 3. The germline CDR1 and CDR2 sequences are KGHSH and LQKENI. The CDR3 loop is CASSPRQGSYEQYF. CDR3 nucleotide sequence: TGTGCCAGCTCACCGAGACAGGGTTCCTACGAGCAGTACTTC.

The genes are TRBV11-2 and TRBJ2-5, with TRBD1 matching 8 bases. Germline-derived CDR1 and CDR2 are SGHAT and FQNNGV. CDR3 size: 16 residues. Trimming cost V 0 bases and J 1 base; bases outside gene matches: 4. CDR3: CASSLDQGQGQETQYF. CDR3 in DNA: TGTGCCAGCAGCTTAGATCAAGGACAGGGCCAAGAGACCCAGTACTTC.

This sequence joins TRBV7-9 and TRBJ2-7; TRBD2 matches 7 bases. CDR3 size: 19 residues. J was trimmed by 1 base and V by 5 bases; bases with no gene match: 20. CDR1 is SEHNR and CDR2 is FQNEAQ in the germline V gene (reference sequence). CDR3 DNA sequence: TGTGCCAGCAGCCCGCCGAGCGGGGTGGGACCCTCGAGATCCTACGAGCAGTACTTC. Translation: CASSPPSGVGPSRSYEQYF.

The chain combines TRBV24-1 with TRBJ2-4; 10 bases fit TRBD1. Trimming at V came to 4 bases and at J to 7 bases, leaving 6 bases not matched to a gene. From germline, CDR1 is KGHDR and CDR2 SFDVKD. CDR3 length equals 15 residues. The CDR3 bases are TGTGCCACCAGTGACGCGACAGGGGGCGCGAACATTCAGTACTTC. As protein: CATSDATGGANIQYF.

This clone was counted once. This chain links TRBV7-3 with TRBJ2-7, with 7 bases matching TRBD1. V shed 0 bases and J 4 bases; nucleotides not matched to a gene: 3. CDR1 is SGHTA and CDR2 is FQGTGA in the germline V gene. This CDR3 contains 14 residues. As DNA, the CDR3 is TGTGCCAGCAGCTTAACAGGGGGCTATTACGAGCAGTACTTC. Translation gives CASSLTGGYYEQYF.

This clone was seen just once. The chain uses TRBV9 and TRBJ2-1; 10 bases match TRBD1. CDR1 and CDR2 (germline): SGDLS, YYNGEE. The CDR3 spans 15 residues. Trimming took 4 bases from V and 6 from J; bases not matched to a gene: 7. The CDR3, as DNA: TGTGCCAGCAGCCGACAGGGGGCTACTCTCAATGAGCAGTTCTTC. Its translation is CASSRQGATLNEQFF.

The CDR3 protein is CASSKSEAEETQYF. CDR3 bases: TGTGCCAGCAGCAAATCAGAGGCTGAAGAGACCCAGTACTTC. The V call is TRBV21-1, the J call TRBJ2-5; the table names TRBD2, a call not compared with the DNA. TRBV21-1 is labeled a pseudogene. The CDR3 extends over 14 amino acids.